A selection of T cell receptor beta chains follows, all from one sample in a study of memory CD4+ T cells and cytomegalovirus serostatus. Using immunoSEQ multiplex PCR, the repertoire was profiled, and TCRdb retains in-frame clones only, with some absent. Of about 64,000 clones in the sample, 60% to 80% were seen once. The sample taken for sequencing was memory CD4+ T cells from blood. These receptor sequences come from an adult in good health and CMV-seronegative. Each CDR3 is given with its conserved first and last residue. A D gene is named only where the DNA matches it firmly. Size is stated for part of the rows, as once, few or many counts, or as a class when the clone is expanded.

>TRBJ2-5|.|.|TRBV19
TGTGCCAGTAGTATGGGGGAGACCCAGTACTTC
CASSMGETQYF
>TRBJ1-2|.|.|TRBV30
TGTGCCTGGAGTTACGAGGGGAACAATGGCTACACCTTC
CAWSYEGNNGYTF
>TRBJ2-1|TRBD2|.|TRBV29-1
TGCAGCGTTGGAGAGCGGGGTACCTACAATGAGCAGTTCTTC
CSVGERGTYNEQFF
>TRBJ1-2|.|few|TRBV7-8
TGTGCCAGCAGCTTACTGGCCAACTATGGCTACACCTTC
CASSLLANYGYTF
>TRBJ1-2|.|few|TRBV20-1
TGCAGTGCTAGAGGGGGCTATGGCTACACCTTC
CSARGGYGYTF
>TRBJ2-3|TRBD1|.|TRBV9
TGTGCCAGCAGCGTAGGGACAGGGGGCCCAGATACGCAGTATTTT
CASSVGTGGPDTQYF
>TRBJ1-5|.|few|TRBV2
TGTGCCAGCAGTGAGCGACAGAATCAGCCCCAGCATTTT
CASSERQNQPQHF
>TRBJ1-5|.|.|TRBV18
TGTGCCAGCTCATCGCGAAGGGGGGATCAGCCCCAGCATTTT
CASSSRRGDQPQHF
>TRBJ2-1|.|.|TRBV11-3
TGTGCCAGCAGCACCCCCCTTGCGGGTGAGCAGTTCTTC
CASSTPLAGEQFF
>TRBJ2-2|TRBD1|.|TRBV7-2
TGTGCCAGCAGCTTAGCTGGGACAGAGGCCGGGGAGCTGTTTTTT
CASSLAGTEAGELFF
>TRBJ1-2|.|.|TRBV29-1
TGCAGCGTTGATGCGAGCGGGACTTTCTATGGCTACACCTTC
CSVDASGTFYGYTF
>TRBJ2-1|.|.|TRBV4-2
TGTGCCAGCAGCCAAGAGTACGAGCGTCGTCAACAGTTCTTC
CASSQEYERRQQFF